This T cell receptor (beta chain) stems from a study of blood T cell repertoires in COVID-19. On the study more broadly: The samples span acute and convalescent COVID-19 from the United States, Italy and Spain. Nucleic acid was either cDNA or gDNA, and it came from T cells, B-cell-depleted T cells, or PBMCs.

Profiled with immunoSEQ multiplex PCR; TCRdb holds only in-frame clones, not every one. Among over 100,000 clones listed, 85% were seen once. Sequenced material: peripheral blood. This receptor was identified in a man at least 80 years old with acute or convalescent COVID-19.

The chain's CDR3 is CASSLYTGDEQYF. CDR3 bases: TGTGCCAGCAGTCTCTACACAGGGGACGAGCAGTACTTC. The chain is built from TRBV2 and TRBJ2-7, with 7 nucleotides matching TRBD1. Germline CDR1 and CDR2: SNHLY and FYNNEI. The CDR3 loop spans 13 amino acids. After removal of 5 bases from V and 5 bases from J, the junction contained 6 bases not matched to a gene.